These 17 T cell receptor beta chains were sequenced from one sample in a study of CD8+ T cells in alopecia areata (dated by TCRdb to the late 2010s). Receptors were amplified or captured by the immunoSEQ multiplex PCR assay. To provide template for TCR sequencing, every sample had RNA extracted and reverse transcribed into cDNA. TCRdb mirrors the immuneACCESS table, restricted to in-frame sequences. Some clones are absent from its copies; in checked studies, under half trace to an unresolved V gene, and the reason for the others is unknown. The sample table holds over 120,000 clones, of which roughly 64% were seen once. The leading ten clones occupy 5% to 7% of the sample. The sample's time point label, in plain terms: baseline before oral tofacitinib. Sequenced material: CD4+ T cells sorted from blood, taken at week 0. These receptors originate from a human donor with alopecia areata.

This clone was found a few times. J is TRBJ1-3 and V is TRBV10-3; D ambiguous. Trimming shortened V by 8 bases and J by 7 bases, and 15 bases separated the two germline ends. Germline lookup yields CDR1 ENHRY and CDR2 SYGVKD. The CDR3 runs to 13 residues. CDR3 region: CAILATLANTIYF. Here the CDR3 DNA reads TGTGCCATCTTGGCCACCTTGGCGAACACCATATATTTT.

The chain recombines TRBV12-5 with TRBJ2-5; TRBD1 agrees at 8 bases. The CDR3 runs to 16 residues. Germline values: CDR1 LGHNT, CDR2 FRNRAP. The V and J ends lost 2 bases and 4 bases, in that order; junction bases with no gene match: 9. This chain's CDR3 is CASGLYRGQGGETQYF. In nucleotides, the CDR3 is TGTGCTAGTGGTTTGTATCGAGGACAGGGAGGAGAGACCCAGTACTTC.

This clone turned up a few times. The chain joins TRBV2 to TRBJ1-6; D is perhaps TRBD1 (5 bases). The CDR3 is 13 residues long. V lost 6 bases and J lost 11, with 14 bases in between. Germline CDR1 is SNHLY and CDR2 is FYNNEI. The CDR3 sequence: CASSRWGDPPLHF. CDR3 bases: TGTGCCAGCAGCCGCTGGGGGGATCCACCCCTCCACTTT.

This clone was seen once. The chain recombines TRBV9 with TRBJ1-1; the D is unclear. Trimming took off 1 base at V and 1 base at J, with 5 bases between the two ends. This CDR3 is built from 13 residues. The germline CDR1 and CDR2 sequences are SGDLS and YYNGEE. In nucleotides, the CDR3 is TGTGCCAGCAGCGTACTCGGGAACACTGAAGCTTTCTTT. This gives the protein CASSVLGNTEAFF.

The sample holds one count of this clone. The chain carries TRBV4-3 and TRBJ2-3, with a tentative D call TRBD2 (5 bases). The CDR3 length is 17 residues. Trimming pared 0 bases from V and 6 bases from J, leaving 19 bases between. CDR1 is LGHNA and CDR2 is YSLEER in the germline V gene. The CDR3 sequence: CASSQDPPGGGWDTQYF. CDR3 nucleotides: TGCGCCAGCAGCCAAGATCCCCCTGGAGGTGGGTGGGATACGCAGTATTTT.

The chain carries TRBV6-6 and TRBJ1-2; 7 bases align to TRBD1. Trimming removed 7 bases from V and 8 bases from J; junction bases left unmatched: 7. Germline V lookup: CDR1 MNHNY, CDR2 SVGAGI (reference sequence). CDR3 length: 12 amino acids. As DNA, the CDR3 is TGTGCCAGCAACAGGGGTTTGGAAGGCTACACCTTC. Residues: CASNRGLEGYTF.

The CDR3 DNA reads TGTGCCAGCAGCTTGGGGATTTTTCAGCCCCAGCATTTT. This codes for CASSLGIFQPQHF. The chain recombines TRBV7-2 with TRBJ1-5; D not certain. CDR1 SGHTA and CDR2 FQGNSA come from the germline V gene. The CDR3 has 13 amino acids. The V and J ends lost 3 bases and 6 bases respectively, with 9 bases between them. The full variable domain, with the rest looked up from reference TRBV7-2 and TRBJ1-5, is GAGVSQSPSNKVTEKGKDVELRCDPISGHTALYWYRQSLGQGLEFLIYFQGNSAPDKSGLPSDRFSAERTGGSVSTLTIQRTQQEDSAVYLCASSLGIFQPQHFGDGTRLSIL.

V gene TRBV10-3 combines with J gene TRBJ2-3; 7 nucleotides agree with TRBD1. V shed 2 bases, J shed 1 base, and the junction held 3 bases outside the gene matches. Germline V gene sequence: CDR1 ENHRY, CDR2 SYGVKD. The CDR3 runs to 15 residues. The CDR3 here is CAISERQGGTDTQYF. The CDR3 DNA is TGTGCCATCAGTGAGCGGCAGGGGGGCACAGATACGCAGTATTTT.

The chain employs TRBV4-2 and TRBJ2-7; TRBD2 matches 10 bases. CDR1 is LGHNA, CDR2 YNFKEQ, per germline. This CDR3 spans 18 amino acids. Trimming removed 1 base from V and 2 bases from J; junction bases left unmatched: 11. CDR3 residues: CASSQAGSLAGKAYEQYF. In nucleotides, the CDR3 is TGTGCCAGCAGCCAAGCAGGGTCACTAGCGGGGAAAGCCTACGAGCAGTACTTC.

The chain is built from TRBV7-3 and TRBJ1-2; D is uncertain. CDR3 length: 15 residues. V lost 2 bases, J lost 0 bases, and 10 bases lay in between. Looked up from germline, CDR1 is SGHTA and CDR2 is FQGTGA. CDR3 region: CASSLLGGSNYGYTF. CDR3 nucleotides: TGTGCCAGCAGCTTATTGGGAGGGTCTAACTATGGCTACACCTTC.

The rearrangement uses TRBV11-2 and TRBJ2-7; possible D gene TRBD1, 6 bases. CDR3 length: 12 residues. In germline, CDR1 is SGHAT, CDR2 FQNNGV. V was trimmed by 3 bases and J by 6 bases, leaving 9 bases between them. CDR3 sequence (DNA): TGTGCCAGCAGCTTGCAGGGGTTCGAGCAGTACTTC. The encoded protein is CASSLQGFEQYF.

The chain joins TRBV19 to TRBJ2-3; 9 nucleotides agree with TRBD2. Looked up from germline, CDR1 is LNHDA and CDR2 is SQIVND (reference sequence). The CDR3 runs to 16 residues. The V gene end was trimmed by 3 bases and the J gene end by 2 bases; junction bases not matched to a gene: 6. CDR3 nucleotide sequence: TGTGCCAGTAGTATCCCCAGCGGGGGGCTCACAGATACGCAGTATTTT. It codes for CASSIPSGGLTDTQYF.

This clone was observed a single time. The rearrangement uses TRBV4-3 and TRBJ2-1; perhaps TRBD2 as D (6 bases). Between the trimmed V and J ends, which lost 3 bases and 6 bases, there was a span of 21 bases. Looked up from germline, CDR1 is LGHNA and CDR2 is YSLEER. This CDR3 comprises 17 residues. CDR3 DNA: TGCGCCAGCAGCCATCGATGGGCGCTAGCGAAGACCAATGAGCAGTTCTTC. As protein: CASSHRWALAKTNEQFF.

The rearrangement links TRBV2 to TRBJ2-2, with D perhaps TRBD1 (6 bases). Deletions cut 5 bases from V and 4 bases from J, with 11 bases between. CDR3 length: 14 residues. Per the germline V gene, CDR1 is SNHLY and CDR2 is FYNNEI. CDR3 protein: CASSKQGSTGELFF. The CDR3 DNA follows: TGTGCCAGCAGTAAACAGGGATCCACCGGGGAGCTGTTTTTT.

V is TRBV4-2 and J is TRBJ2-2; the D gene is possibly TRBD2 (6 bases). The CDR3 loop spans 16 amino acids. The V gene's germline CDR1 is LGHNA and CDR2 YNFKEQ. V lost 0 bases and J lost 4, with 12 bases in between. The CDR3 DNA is TGTGCCAGCAGCCAAGATGCTTGGGGAGGCACCGGGGAGCTGTTTTTT. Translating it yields CASSQDAWGGTGELFF.

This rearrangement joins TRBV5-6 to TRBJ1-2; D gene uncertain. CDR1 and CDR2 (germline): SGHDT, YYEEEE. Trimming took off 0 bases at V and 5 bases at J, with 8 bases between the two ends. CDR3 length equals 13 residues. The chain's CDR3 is CASSLGQEYGYTF. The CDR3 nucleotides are TGTGCCAGCAGCTTGGGGCAGGAGTATGGCTACACCTTC. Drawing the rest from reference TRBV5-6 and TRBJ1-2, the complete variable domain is DAGVTQSPTHLIKTRGQQVTLRCSPKSGHDTVSWYQQALGQGPQFIFQYYEEEERQRGNFPDRFSGHQFPNYSSELNVNALLLGDSALYLCASSLGQEYGYTFGSGTRLTVV.

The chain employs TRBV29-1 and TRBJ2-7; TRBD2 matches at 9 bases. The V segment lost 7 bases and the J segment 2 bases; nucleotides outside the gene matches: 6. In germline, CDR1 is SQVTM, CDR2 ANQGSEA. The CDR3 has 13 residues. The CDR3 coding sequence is TGCAGCGCAGCTAGCGGGGTCGCCTACGAGCAGTACTTC. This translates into CSAASGVAYEQYF.